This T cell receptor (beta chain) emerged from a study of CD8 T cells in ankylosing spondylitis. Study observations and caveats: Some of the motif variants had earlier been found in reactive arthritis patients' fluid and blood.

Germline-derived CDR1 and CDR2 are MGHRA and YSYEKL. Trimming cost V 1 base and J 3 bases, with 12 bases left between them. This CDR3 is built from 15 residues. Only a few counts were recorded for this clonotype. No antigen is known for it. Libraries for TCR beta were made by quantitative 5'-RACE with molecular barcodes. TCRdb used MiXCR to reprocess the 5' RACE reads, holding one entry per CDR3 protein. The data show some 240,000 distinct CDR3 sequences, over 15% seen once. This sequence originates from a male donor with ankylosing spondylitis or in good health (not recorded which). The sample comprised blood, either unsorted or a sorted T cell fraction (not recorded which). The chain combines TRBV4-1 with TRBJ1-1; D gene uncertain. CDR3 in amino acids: CASSQGVIIDTEAFF. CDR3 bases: TGCGCCAGCAGCCAAGGGGTCATCATTGACACTGAAGCTTTCTTT.